A single sample is the source of the 32 T cell receptor beta chains below, sequenced in a study of cytomegalovirus exposure and HLA in healthy donors. Both 60 Vbeta primers and 13 Jbeta primers went into the PCR. TCRdb's table, derived via immunoSEQ multiplex PCR, lists solely in-frame clones and lacks some. The sample lists 200,000 or so clones, roughly nine tenths occurring once. The material sequenced was PBMCs. The receptors come from a girl less than two years old in good health and CMV-seronegative.

V gene TRBV20-1 combines with J gene TRBJ2-3; D ambiguous. CDR1 and CDR2 (germline): DFQATT, SNEGSKA (reference sequence). Trimming took off 6 bases at V and 9 bases at J, with 13 bases between the two ends. CDR3 length: 11 residues. In nucleotides, the CDR3 is TGCAGTGCCCCAAACTGGTTGACGCAGTATTTT. Amino acid sequence: CSAPNWLTQYF.

This chain links TRBV18 with TRBJ1-1; D perhaps matches TRBD1 (5 bases). This CDR3 region has 15 residues. V shed 3 bases and J shed 4 bases, with 15 bases lying between them. CDR1 and CDR2 from the germline V gene are KGHSH and LQKENI. The CDR3 DNA reads as TGTGCCAGCTCACCCGCCGGGGGAGCGGGCACTGAAGCTTTCTTT. Translating gives CASSPAGGAGTEAFF.

The rearrangement links TRBV21-1 to TRBJ1-1; TRBD1 was called by the table and not checked on the DNA. TRBV21-1 is shown as a pseudogene. The CDR3 has 15 amino acids. This CDR3 reads CASSSQTGVGTEAFF. As DNA, the CDR3 is TGTGCCAGCAGCAGCCAAACAGGGGTGGGAACTGAAGCTTTCTTT.

The genes are TRBV27 and TRBJ2-5; TRBD1 aligns across 7 bases. The J call could be wrong; TRBJ2-7 is a better fit for the DNA end. This CDR3 is 16 amino acids long. Germline V lookup: CDR1 MNHEY, CDR2 SMNVEV (reference sequence). The CDR3 loop is CASSLYGQADSYEQYF. For the CDR3, the DNA is TGTGCCAGCAGTTTATATGGACAGGCTGATTCGTACGAGCAGTACTTC.

The rearrangement uses TRBV11-3 and TRBJ2-1; 8 bases are shared with TRBD1. Per the germline V gene, CDR1 is SGHNT and CDR2 is YENEEA. V was clipped by 5 bases and J by 5 bases; unmatched bases: 8. The CDR3 contains 15 residues. For the CDR3, the DNA is TGTGCCAGCAGCCTGGGACAGGAAGCGAACAATGAGCAGTTCTTC. Translated: CASSLGQEANNEQFF.

About this clone itself: Germline is not matched at one junction end, which may reflect a read error. Other DNA sequences within the sample encode an identical CDR3. This chain links TRBV7-3 with TRBJ1-1; TRBD1 might be the D (5 bases). This CDR3 comprises 14 residues. Per the germline V gene, CDR1 is SGHTA and CDR2 is FQGTGA. This CDR3 reads CASSPSGGDDEAFF. For the CDR3, the DNA is TGCGCCAGCAGCCCGAGTGGAGGGGATGATGAAGCTTTCTTT.

The genes are TRBV7-8 and TRBJ2-7; the D gene is possibly TRBD1 (6 bases). CDR1 SGHVS and CDR2 FQNEAQ come from the germline V gene. This CDR3 is 18 amino acids long. Deletions cut 2 bases from V and 3 bases from J, with 23 bases between. CDR3 region: CASSLIIIRGPDDYEQYF. CDR3 nucleotides: TGTGCCAGCAGCTTAATCATTATCAGGGGCCCCGACGACTACGAGCAGTACTTC.

The V call is TRBV6-1, the J call TRBJ2-1; D perhaps matches TRBD1 (6 bases). Germline V gene sequence: CDR1 MNHNS, CDR2 SASEGT. Trimming left V 7 bases short and J 3 bases short, with 13 bases between. The CDR3 contains 14 residues. The CDR3 loop reads CASTYRDNYNEQFF. Here the CDR3 DNA reads TGTGCCAGCACCTACCGGGACAACTACAATGAGCAGTTCTTC.

The chain is built from TRBV7-9 and TRBJ2-1; 9 bases are shared with TRBD2. After removal of 0 bases from V and 1 base from J, the junction contained 1 base not matched to a gene. The CDR3 is 16 amino acids. The germline gives CDR1 SEHNR, CDR2 FQNEAQ (reference sequence). CDR3 residues: CASSLASGRSYNEQFF. The CDR3 DNA sequence: TGTGCCAGCAGCTTAGCTAGCGGGAGATCCTACAATGAGCAGTTCTTC.

This chain uses TRBV7-9 with TRBJ2-1; D unresolved. V gave up 2 bases and J gave up 4 bases, with 9 bases separating them. CDR1 SEHNR and CDR2 FQNEAQ come from the germline V gene (reference sequence). The CDR3 is 14 residues long. The CDR3 sequence: CASSLIGEYNEQFF. The CDR3 nucleotides read TGTGCCAGCAGCTTAATTGGAGAATACAATGAGCAGTTCTTC.

The chain carries TRBV6-5 and TRBJ2-7, with D maybe TRBD2 (6 bases). The CDR3 has 15 residues. Germline loops: CDR1 MNHEY, CDR2 SVGAGI. Trimming pared 0 bases from V and 2 bases from J, leaving 11 bases between. Written as DNA, the CDR3 is TGTGCCAGCAGTTACTCGCGGCGGGGCACCTACGAGCAGTACTTC. Translation: CASSYSRRGTYEQYF.

This clone was observed once. The chain has TRBV5-6 and TRBJ1-2, with a tentative D call TRBD1 (6 bases). The germline CDR1 and CDR2 sequences are SGHDT and YYEEEE. V was trimmed by 1 base and J by 8 bases, leaving 15 bases between them. The CDR3 loop spans 14 amino acids. DNA of the CDR3: TGTGCCAGCAGCTTGAAAACAGGGTACGGAGGCTACACCTTC. This translates into CASSLKTGYGGYTF.

This chain links TRBV19 with TRBJ2-7; the D is unclear. The CDR3 runs 14 residues. Germline assignment: CDR1 LNHDA and CDR2 SQIVND (reference sequence). V lost 4 bases and J 5 bases, leaving 15 bases between the germline ends. This CDR3 reads CASSSNEVQNEQYF. CDR3 nucleotides: TGTGCCAGTAGTAGTAATGAGGTCCAGAACGAGCAGTACTTC.

The chain combines TRBV5-1 with TRBJ1-4, with TRBD1 identical over 11 bases. Germline V lookup: CDR1 SGHRS, CDR2 YFSETQ. The CDR3 has 15 residues. Trimming at V came to 3 bases and at J to 7 bases, leaving 5 bases not matched to a gene. CDR3: CASSSAGTGGEKLFF. CDR3 coding DNA: TGCGCCAGCAGCTCGGCCGGGACAGGGGGTGAAAAACTGTTTTTT.

This CDR3 is CSARRQGDTF. The CDR3 nucleotides are TGCAGTGCTAGGAGACAGGGCGACACCTTC. The chain joins TRBV20-1 to TRBJ1-2; 7 nucleotides align to TRBD1. V lost 3 bases and J lost 12; bases outside the gene matches: 4. The CDR3 covers 10 residues. Germline CDR1 DFQATT, CDR2 SNEGSKA (reference sequence).

The chain joins TRBV18 to TRBJ2-3; 7 bases are shared with TRBD1. The ends lost 3 bases at V and 2 bases at J; junction bases unmatched: 11. Looked up from germline, CDR1 is KGHSH and CDR2 is LQKENI. This CDR3 is 17 amino acids long. The CDR3 region is CASSPLGGASHTDTQYF. The CDR3 coding sequence is TGTGCCAGCTCACCCCTAGGGGGCGCTAGCCACACAGATACGCAGTATTTT. The entire variable domain, with the rest obtained from reference TRBV18 and TRBJ2-3, is as follows: NAGVMQNPRHLVRRRGQEARLRCSPMKGHSHVYWYRQLPEEGLKFMVYLQKENIIDESGMPKERFSAEFPKEGPSILRIQQVVRGDSAAYFCASSPLGGASHTDTQYFGPGTRLTVL.

This clone was found once. The CDR3 loop is CASSPMGQIQETQYF. The CDR3 nucleotides read TGTGCCAGCTCACCCATGGGACAGATCCAAGAGACCCAGTACTTC. This chain uses TRBV18 with TRBJ2-5; 7 nucleotides line up with TRBD1. Germline lookup yields CDR1 KGHSH and CDR2 LQKENI. CDR3 length: 15 residues. With V trimmed by 3 bases and J by 1 base, 5 bases remained unmatched.

The chain recombines TRBV27 with TRBJ2-5, with D unresolved. The CDR3 covers 13 residues. Trimming shortened V by 2 bases and J by 5 bases, and 9 bases separated the two germline ends. Germline CDR1 MNHEY, CDR2 SMNVEV (reference sequence). CDR3 amino acids: CASSLNIWETQYF. CDR3 nucleotide sequence: TGTGCCAGCAGTTTAAACATCTGGGAGACCCAGTACTTC.

The rearrangement uses TRBV7-9 and TRBJ2-1; D might be TRBD2 (6 bases). This CDR3 spans 19 amino acids. Trimming left V 2 bases short and J 3 bases short, with 23 bases between. Germline V gives CDR1 SEHNR, CDR2 FQNEAQ (reference sequence). CDR3: CASSLRFLKDGGSYNEQFF. In DNA form, the CDR3 reads TGTGCCAGCAGCTTACGGTTCCTCAAAGACGGAGGGAGCTACAATGAGCAGTTCTTC.

This clone came up a few times. The gene calls are TRBV7-6 and TRBJ1-1; D gene unclear. The CDR3 has 13 residues. Germline V gene lookup returns CDR1 SGHVS and CDR2 FNYEAQ. The V and J ends lost 6 bases and 0 bases respectively, with 8 bases between them. This chain's CDR3 is CASRQSMNTEAFF. The CDR3, as DNA: TGTGCCAGCAGACAGTCTATGAACACTGAAGCTTTCTTT.

This clone was detected a few times. The chain joins TRBV6-4 to TRBJ1-1, with no clear D. CDR3 length: 11 amino acids. Germline assignment: CDR1 MRHNA and CDR2 SNTAGT. The V end lost 0 bases, the J end lost 11 bases, and 7 bases lay between the germline ends. CDR3 sequence reads: CASSDSRRAFF. The CDR3 DNA sequence: TGTGCCAGCAGTGACTCGAGGAGGGCTTTCTTT.

The chain is built from TRBV30 and TRBJ2-5; D ambiguous. V was trimmed by 6 bases and J by 9 bases, leaving 20 bases between them. Looked up from germline, CDR1 is GTSNPN and CDR2 is SVGIG (reference sequence). CDR3 length: 13 amino acids. The CDR3 coding sequence is TGTGCCTGTGAATCCCCAGGCACTTTGGCCCAGTACTTC. Translation gives CACESPGTLAQYF.

V is TRBV19 and J is TRBJ1-2; D is uncertain. The CDR3 runs 15 residues. From germline, CDR1 is LNHDA and CDR2 SQIVND (reference sequence). V lost 0 bases, J lost 5 bases, and 13 bases lay in between. The DNA for the CDR3 is TGTGCCAGTAGTATAGATTACCGGACTCCTTATGGCTACACCTTC. Amino acids: CASSIDYRTPYGYTF. The full variable domain, its missing parts supplied by reference TRBV19 and TRBJ1-2, is DGGITQSPKYLFRKEGQNVTLSCEQNLNHDAMYWYRQDPGQGLRLIYYSQIVNDFQKGDIAEGYSVSREKKESFPLTVTSAQKNPTAFYLCASSIDYRTPYGYTFGSGTRLTVV.

The chain couples TRBV5-4 to TRBJ2-1; 8 positions agree with TRBD1. Germline-derived CDR1 and CDR2 are SGHNT and YYREEE (reference sequence). The V segment lost 4 bases and the J segment 4 bases; nucleotides outside the gene matches: 7. The CDR3 sequence is 15 residues long. DNA for the CDR3: TGTGCCAGCAGCCGGACAGGGAAGTCTTACAATGAGCAGTTCTTC. Amino acids: CASSRTGKSYNEQFF.

The V call is TRBV7-9, the J call TRBJ1-6; D uncertain. The CDR3 is 15 residues long. Germline CDR1 and CDR2: SEHNR and FQNEAQ (reference sequence). With 5 bases removed from V and 7 bases from J, the gap between germline ends came to 15 bases. The CDR3 sequence: CASSPGGSTNSPLHF. The CDR3 DNA follows: TGTGCCAGCAGCCCGGGAGGGAGTACGAATTCACCCCTCCACTTT.

Turning to this clone: At one end, the junction sequence differs from germline, possibly due to a read error. The chain combines TRBV7-9 with TRBJ1-2, with 9 bases aligning to TRBD1. This CDR3 has 13 residues. Germline CDR1 SEHNR, CDR2 FQNEAQ (reference sequence). The CDR3 DNA reads as TGTTCCAGCAGCCTGGGACAGGGTGGTGGCTACACCTTC. This sequence encodes CSSSLGQGGGYTF.

This sequence joins TRBV6-1 and TRBJ1-5; no definite D call. The CDR3 spans 15 residues. CDR1 is MNHNS and CDR2 is SASEGT in the germline V gene. The V gene lost 7 bases and the J gene lost 6 bases, with 19 bases spanning the gap. As DNA, the CDR3 is TGTGCCAGCACCCTAGACTCAGACCAGACTCAGCCCCAGCATTTT. The encoded protein is CASTLDSDQTQPQHF.

The chain recombines TRBV7-2 with TRBJ2-7; perhaps TRBD2 as D (6 bases). Germline CDR1 SGHTA, CDR2 FQGNSA. The CDR3 consists of 15 residues. Deletions cut 6 bases from V and 2 bases from J, with 17 bases between. The CDR3 reads CASSSGGGIAYEQYF. The CDR3 DNA reads TGTGCCAGCAGTTCGGGTGGGGGGATCGCCTACGAGCAGTACTTC.

V and J are TRBV5-1 and TRBJ2-3, with 10 nucleotides matching TRBD2. The CDR3 contains 18 residues. Losses at the gene ends were 3 bases for V and 6 bases for J; bases not matched to a gene: 16. The germline V gene encodes CDR1 SGHRS and CDR2 YFSETQ. CDR3 DNA sequence: TGCGCCAGCAGCTCCCCCGATGAGCGGGGGGGGAGTTTCGATACGCAGTATTTT. Translated: CASSSPDERGGSFDTQYF.

The CDR3 region has the DNA TGTGCCAGCAGCCCGGACTACGGACCCTTCTACGAGCAGTACTTC. Its translation is CASSPDYGPFYEQYF. This chain joins TRBV7-8 and TRBJ2-7; D perhaps matches TRBD2 (6 bases). CDR1 SGHVS and CDR2 FQNEAQ come from the germline V gene. The V and J ends lost 5 bases and 3 bases respectively, with 17 bases between them. The CDR3 runs 15 residues.

The rearrangement joins TRBV29-1 to TRBJ2-5, with D possibly being TRBD2 (6 bases). The CDR3 has 13 residues. Looked up from germline, CDR1 is SQVTM and CDR2 is ANQGSEA. Trimming left V 6 bases short and J 4 bases short, with 15 bases between. The DNA of the CDR3 is TGCAGCGTGGCTCCTCTTAGCGGAGAGACCCAGTACTTC. This encodes CSVAPLSGETQYF.

V gene TRBV5-4 combines with J gene TRBJ2-7; TRBD1 matches 7 bases. This CDR3 has 16 residues. Looked up from germline, CDR1 is SGHNT and CDR2 is YYREEE (reference sequence). The trim removed 4 bases at V and 0 bases at J, leaving 10 bases unmatched. The CDR3 here is CASSPTVGQDSYEQYF. In DNA, the CDR3 is TGTGCCAGCAGCCCTACCGTCGGACAGGACTCCTACGAGCAGTACTTC.